These 19 T cell receptor beta chains share one sample of origin, sequenced in a study of T cell responses to AZD1222 COVID-19 vaccine. The table came from immunoSEQ multiplex PCR; TCRdb's copy has only in-frame clones and leaves some out. The data show 80,000 or so clones, about 92% seen once. The sequences come from peripheral blood, collected 28 days after the second AZD1222 dose. Receptors originate from an adult who received the AZD1222 COVID-19 vaccine.

The chain is built from TRBV7-9 and TRBJ2-7; 8 bases fit TRBD2. With 5 bases clipped from V and 1 base from J, the junction kept 10 bases outside the gene matches. Germline V gives CDR1 SEHNR, CDR2 FQNEAQ (reference sequence). The length of the CDR3 is 16 residues. The CDR3 loop reads CASSRGTSSGSYEQYF. CDR3 in DNA: TGTGCCAGCAGCCGAGGGACTAGTTCAGGGTCCTACGAGCAGTACTTC.

The table lists this clone with a count of one. The chain uses TRBV29-1 and TRBJ1-2, with D possibly matching TRBD1 (6 bases). Between the trimmed V and J ends, which lost 7 bases and 4 bases, there was a span of 16 bases. The CDR3 consists of 13 residues. The germline V gene encodes CDR1 SQVTM and CDR2 ANQGSEA. CDR3 region: CSALGALLYGYTF. The DNA of the CDR3 is TGCAGCGCTTTGGGGGCCCTACTCTATGGCTACACCTTC.

This rearrangement joins TRBV18 to TRBJ1-1, with no clear D. The CDR3 length is 14 residues. Germline V CDR1 and CDR2: KGHSH, LQKENI. Between the trimmed V and J ends, which lost 4 bases and 0 bases, there was a span of 9 bases. The CDR3 region is CASSRLRLNTEAFF. In nucleotides, the CDR3 is TGTGCCAGCTCACGGCTTCGGTTGAACACTGAAGCTTTCTTT.

The V gene is TRBV30, the J gene TRBJ1-4; D gene unclear. Trimming shortened V by 4 bases and J by 3 bases, and 15 bases separated the two germline ends. Per germline, CDR1 GTSNPN and CDR2 SVGIG (reference sequence). This CDR3 spans 15 amino acids. CDR3 loop: CAWTLRHTANEKLFF. The CDR3, as DNA: TGTGCCTGGACTCTACGCCACACTGCTAATGAAAAACTGTTTTTT.

The J gene is TRBJ2-7, the V gene TRBV30; TRBD2 aligns across 8 bases. Germline-derived CDR1 and CDR2 are GTSNPN and SVGIG (reference sequence). The CDR3 is 16 amino acids. V was clipped by 0 bases and J by 6 bases; unmatched bases: 13. CDR3 DNA sequence: TGTGCCTGGAGTGTCCTCCCAGCTAGCGGGCCCCTCGAGCAGTACTTC. This translates into CAWSVLPASGPLEQYF.

This chain connects TRBV7-7 to TRBJ2-5; tentatively, D is TRBD1 (7 bases). CDR1 and CDR2 (germline): SSHAT, FNYEAQ (reference sequence). Trimming took 4 bases from V and 4 from J, leaving 10 bases between them. CDR3 length: 13 residues. In DNA form, the CDR3 reads TGTGCCAGCAGCTCAGGGGGGAGAGAGACCCAGTACTTC. Protein sequence: CASSSGGRETQYF.

V gene TRBV7-8 combines with J gene TRBJ1-2; 7 nucleotides align to TRBD1. Germline V gene lookup returns CDR1 SGHVS and CDR2 FQNEAQ. V lost 8 bases and J lost 3; bases outside the gene matches: 9. CDR3 size: 14 residues. DNA for the CDR3: TGTGCCAGCCGAACGATTACAGGGGACTATGGCTACACCTTC. Protein product: CASRTITGDYGYTF.

The chain combines TRBV5-4 with TRBJ2-1, with 13 nucleotides matching TRBD2. The CDR3 has 15 residues. V lost 5 bases to trimming and J lost 4 bases; unmatched junction nucleotides: 3. Per the germline V gene, CDR1 is SGHNT and CDR2 is YYREEE (reference sequence). The CDR3 reads CASRLAGGVYNEQFF. Written as DNA, the CDR3 is TGTGCCAGCAGACTAGCGGGAGGGGTATACAATGAGCAGTTCTTC.

V gene TRBV2 combines with J gene TRBJ2-6; no clear D. Trimming pared 6 bases from V and 0 bases from J, leaving 15 bases between. This CDR3 has 17 amino acids. CDR1 SNHLY and CDR2 FYNNEI come from the germline V gene. The CDR3 reads CASRFKYIPSGANVLTF. The CDR3 bases are TGTGCCAGCAGGTTCAAATACATCCCCTCTGGGGCCAACGTCCTGACTTTC.

V usage is TRBV5-6 and J usage is TRBJ1-5; D uncertain. V was trimmed by 2 bases and J by 2 bases, leaving 8 bases between them. The germline V gene encodes CDR1 SGHDT and CDR2 YYEEEE. The CDR3 is 14 residues long. In DNA form, the CDR3 reads TGTGCCAGCAGCTTCGGGCTTCGCAATCAGCCCCAGCATTTT. Encoded protein: CASSFGLRNQPQHF. Combining the CDR3 with reference TRBV5-6 and TRBJ1-5 gives the whole variable domain DAGVTQSPTHLIKTRGQQVTLRCSPKSGHDTVSWYQQALGQGPQFIFQYYEEEERQRGNFPDRFSGHQFPNYSSELNVNALLLGDSALYLCASSFGLRNQPQHFGDGTRLSIL.

This clone was detected only once. V gene TRBV2 combines with J gene TRBJ2-3, with TRBD2 matching 9 bases. CDR3 size: 15 residues. The V segment lost 10 bases and the J segment 8 bases; nucleotides outside the gene matches: 16. Germline CDR1 is SNHLY and CDR2 is FYNNEI. The CDR3 nucleotides read TGTGCCACCTCAGCGGCGGGAGGCGGGGGGGGTACGCAGTATTTT. Amino acid sequence: CATSAAGGGGGTQYF.

The chain recombines TRBV4-2 with TRBJ1-6, with D perhaps matching TRBD1 (5 bases). Trimming left V 3 bases short and J 9 bases short, with 6 bases between. Looked up from germline, CDR1 is LGHNA and CDR2 is YNFKEQ. The CDR3 is 12 amino acids. The CDR3 here is CASSQGGSPLHF. In nucleotides, the CDR3 is TGTGCCAGCAGCCAGGGGGGTTCACCCCTCCACTTT.

The rearrangement joins TRBV6-2 or TRBV6-3 to TRBJ2-1, with 8 bases matching TRBD2. Per germline, CDR1 MNHEY and CDR2 SVGEGT. The V gene end was trimmed by 2 bases and the J gene end by 2 bases; junction bases not matched to a gene: 2. The CDR3 is 15 residues long. The CDR3 coding sequence is TGTGCCAGCAGTTACGAGCGGGAGACCTACAATGAGCAGTTCTTC. Amino acid sequence: CASSYERETYNEQFF.

This clone was counted once. V and J are TRBV10-3 and TRBJ2-7; 11 positions agree with TRBD2. Looked up from germline, CDR1 is ENHRY and CDR2 is SYGVKD. V shed 3 bases and J 0 bases; nucleotides not matched to a gene: 7. CDR3 length: 17 residues. The CDR3 loop reads CAISDILAGGRSYEQYF. DNA of the CDR3: TGTGCCATCAGTGATATCCTAGCGGGAGGCCGCTCCTACGAGCAGTACTTC.

The chain recombines TRBV7-2 with TRBJ1-5; 10 bases are shared with TRBD1. The CDR3 consists of 15 residues. V shed 6 bases and J 5 bases; nucleotides not matched to a gene: 7. Germline V CDR1 and CDR2: SGHTA, FQGNSA. In DNA form, the CDR3 reads TGTGCCAGCAGAGGGGACAGGGGAGCCCATCAGCCCCAGCATTTT. Protein: CASRGDRGAHQPQHF.

This clone was recorded only once. V usage is TRBV27 and J usage is TRBJ2-2; TRBD1 agrees at 12 bases. There are 21 residues in the CDR3. Germline V gene data show CDR1 as MNHEY and CDR2 as SMNVEV (reference sequence). J lost 7 bases, V lost 4 bases, and 22 bases had no gene match. The CDR3 coding sequence is TGTGCCAGCAGTTCTATGCTGGTCCCTACCCGGGACAGGGGGCCCGGCGGGGAGCTGTTTTTT. This encodes CASSSMLVPTRDRGPGGELFF.

The genes are TRBV3-1 (or the pseudogene TRBV3-2) and TRBJ2-5; TRBD1 matches at 12 bases. Germline values: CDR1 LGHDT, CDR2 YNNKEL (reference sequence). V dropped 1 base and J dropped 6; count of bases not matched to a gene: 9. This CDR3 is built from 17 residues. The CDR3 coding sequence is TGTGCCAGCAGCCAAGGGAGTCCGGGACAGGGGGCTAAGACCCAGTACTTC. Translating gives CASSQGSPGQGAKTQYF.

This clone appeared a single time. The rearrangement uses TRBV5-5 and TRBJ1-4; the D gene is possibly TRBD1 (5 bases). V lost 4 bases and J 5 bases, leaving 12 bases between the germline ends. The germline CDR1 and CDR2 sequences are SGHKS and YYEKEE (reference sequence). This CDR3 comprises 14 residues. The CDR3, as DNA: TGTGCCAGCAGCATAGGGGTGGGCAATGAAAAACTGTTTTTT. Its protein product is CASSIGVGNEKLFF.

The V gene is TRBV19, the J gene TRBJ2-2; perhaps TRBD2 as D (5 bases). The CDR3 covers 17 residues. CDR1 is LNHDA and CDR2 is SQIVND in the germline V gene (reference sequence). Trimming pared 4 bases from V and 5 bases from J, leaving 20 bases between. DNA of the CDR3: TGTGCCAGTAGTACTTCCCCCCTCCGGGGTATGACCGGGGAGCTGTTTTTT. Its translation: CASSTSPLRGMTGELFF.